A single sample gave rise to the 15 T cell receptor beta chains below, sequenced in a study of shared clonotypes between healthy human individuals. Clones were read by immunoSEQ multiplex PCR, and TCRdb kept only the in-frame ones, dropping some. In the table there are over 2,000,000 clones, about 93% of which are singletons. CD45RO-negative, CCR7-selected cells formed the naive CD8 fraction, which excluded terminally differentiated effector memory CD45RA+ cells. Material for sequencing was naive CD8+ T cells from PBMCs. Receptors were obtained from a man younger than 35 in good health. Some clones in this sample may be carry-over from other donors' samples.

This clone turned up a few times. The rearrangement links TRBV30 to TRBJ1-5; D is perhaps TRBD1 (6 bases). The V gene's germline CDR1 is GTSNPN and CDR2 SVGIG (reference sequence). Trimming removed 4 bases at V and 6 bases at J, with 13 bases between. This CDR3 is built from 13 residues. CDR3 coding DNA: TGTGCCTGGACCCCTGACAGGTTTCAGCCCCAGCATTTT. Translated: CAWTPDRFQPQHF. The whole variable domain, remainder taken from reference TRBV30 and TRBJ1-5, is SQTIHQWPATLVQPVGSPLSLECTVEGTSNPNLYWYRQAAGRGLQLLFYSVGIGQISSEVPQNLSASRPQDRQFILSSKKLLLSDSGFYLCAWTPDRFQPQHFGDGTRLSIL.

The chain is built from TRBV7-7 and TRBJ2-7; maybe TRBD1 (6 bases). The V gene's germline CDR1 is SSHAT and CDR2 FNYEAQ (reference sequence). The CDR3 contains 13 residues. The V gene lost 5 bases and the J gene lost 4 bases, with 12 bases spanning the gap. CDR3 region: CASSVSRGYEQYF. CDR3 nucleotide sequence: TGTGCCAGCAGCGTGTCTAGGGGGTACGAGCAGTACTTC.

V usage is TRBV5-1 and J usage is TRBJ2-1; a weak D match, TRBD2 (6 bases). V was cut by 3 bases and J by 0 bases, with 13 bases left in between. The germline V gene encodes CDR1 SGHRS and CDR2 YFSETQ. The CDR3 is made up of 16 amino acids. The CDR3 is CASSYSGGSSYNEQFF. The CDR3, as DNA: TGCGCCAGCAGCTATAGCGGAGGAAGCTCCTACAATGAGCAGTTCTTC.

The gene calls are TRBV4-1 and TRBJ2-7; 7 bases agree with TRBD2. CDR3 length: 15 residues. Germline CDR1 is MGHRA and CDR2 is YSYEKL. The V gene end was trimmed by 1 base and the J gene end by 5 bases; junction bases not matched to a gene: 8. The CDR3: CASSQVGGEADEQYF. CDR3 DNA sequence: TGCGCCAGCAGCCAAGTGGGAGGGGAAGCGGACGAGCAGTACTTC.

CDR3: CASSLVLGPEQYF. The CDR3 DNA sequence: TGTGCCAGCAGCTTAGTACTGGGACCCGAGCAGTACTTC. The chain has TRBV7-9 and TRBJ2-7, with D perhaps TRBD1 or TRBD2 (5 bases each). This CDR3 has 13 amino acids. Trimming cost V 1 base and J 6 bases, with 10 bases left between them. The germline gives CDR1 SEHNR, CDR2 FQNEAQ (reference sequence). Complete variable domain (other parts from reference TRBV7-9 and TRBJ2-7): DTGVSQNPRHKITKRGQNVTFRCDPISEHNRLYWYRQTLGQGPEFLTYFQNEAQLEKSRLLSDRFSAERPKGSFSTLEIQRTEQGDSAMYLCASSLVLGPEQYFGPGTRLTVT.

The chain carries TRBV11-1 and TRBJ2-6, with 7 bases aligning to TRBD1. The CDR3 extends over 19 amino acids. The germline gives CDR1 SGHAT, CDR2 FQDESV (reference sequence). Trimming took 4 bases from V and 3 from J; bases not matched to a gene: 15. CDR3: CASSSRDSSSKGGANVLTF. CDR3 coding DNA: TGTGCCAGCAGCTCACGGGACAGCTCCTCGAAGGGTGGGGCCAACGTCCTGACTTTC.

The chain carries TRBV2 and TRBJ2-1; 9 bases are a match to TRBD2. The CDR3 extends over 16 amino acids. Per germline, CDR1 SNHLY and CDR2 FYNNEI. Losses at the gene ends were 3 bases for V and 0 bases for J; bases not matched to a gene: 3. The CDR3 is CASSDLLAGSYNEQFF. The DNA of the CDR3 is TGTGCCAGCAGTGATTTACTAGCGGGCTCCTACAATGAGCAGTTCTTC.

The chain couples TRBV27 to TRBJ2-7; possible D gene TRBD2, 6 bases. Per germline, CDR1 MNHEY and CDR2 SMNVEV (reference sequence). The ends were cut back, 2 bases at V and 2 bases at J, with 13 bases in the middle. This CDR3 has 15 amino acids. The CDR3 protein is CASSLGAGGTYEQYF. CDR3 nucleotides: TGTGCCAGCAGTTTAGGGGCTGGCGGGACCTACGAGCAGTACTTC.

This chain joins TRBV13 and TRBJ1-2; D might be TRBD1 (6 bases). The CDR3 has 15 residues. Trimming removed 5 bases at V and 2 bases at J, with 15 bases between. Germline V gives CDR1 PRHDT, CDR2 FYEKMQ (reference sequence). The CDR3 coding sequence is TGTGCCAGCAGCCCCCCCCAGGGGACCAACTATGGCTACACCTTC. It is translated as CASSPPQGTNYGYTF.

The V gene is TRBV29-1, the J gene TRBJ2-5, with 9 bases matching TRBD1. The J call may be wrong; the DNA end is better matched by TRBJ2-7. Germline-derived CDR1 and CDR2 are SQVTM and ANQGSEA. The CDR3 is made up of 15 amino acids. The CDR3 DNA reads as TGCAGCGTTGAAGGGGACAGGGACAGCTCCTACGAGCAGTACTTC. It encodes CSVEGDRDSSYEQYF.

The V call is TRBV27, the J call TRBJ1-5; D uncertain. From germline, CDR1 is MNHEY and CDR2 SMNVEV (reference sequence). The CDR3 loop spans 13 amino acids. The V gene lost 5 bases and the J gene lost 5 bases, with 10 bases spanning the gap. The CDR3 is CASSPSPHQPQHF. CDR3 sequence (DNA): TGTGCCAGCAGTCCCAGTCCTCATCAGCCCCAGCATTTT.

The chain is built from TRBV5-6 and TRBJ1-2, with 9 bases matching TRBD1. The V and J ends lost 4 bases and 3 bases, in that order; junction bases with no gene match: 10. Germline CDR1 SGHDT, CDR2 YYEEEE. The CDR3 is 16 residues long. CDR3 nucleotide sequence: TGTGCCAGCAGCATATTCCGGGACAGGGAGTACTATGGCTACACCTTC. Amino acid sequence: CASSIFRDREYYGYTF.

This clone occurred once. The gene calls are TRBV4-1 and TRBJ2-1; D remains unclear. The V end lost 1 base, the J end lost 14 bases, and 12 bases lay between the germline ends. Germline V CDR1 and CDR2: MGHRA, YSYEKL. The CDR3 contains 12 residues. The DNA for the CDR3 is TGCGCCAGCAGCCAAGCGCAGGACGTCAAGTTCTTC. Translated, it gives CASSQAQDVKFF.

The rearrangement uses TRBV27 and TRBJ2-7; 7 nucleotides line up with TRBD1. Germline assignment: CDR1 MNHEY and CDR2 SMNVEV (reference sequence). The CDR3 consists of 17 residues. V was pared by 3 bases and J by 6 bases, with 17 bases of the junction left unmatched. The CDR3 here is CASSFLYLQGPGREQYF. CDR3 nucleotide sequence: TGTGCCAGCAGTTTTCTCTACCTACAGGGGCCGGGGCGCGAGCAGTACTTC.

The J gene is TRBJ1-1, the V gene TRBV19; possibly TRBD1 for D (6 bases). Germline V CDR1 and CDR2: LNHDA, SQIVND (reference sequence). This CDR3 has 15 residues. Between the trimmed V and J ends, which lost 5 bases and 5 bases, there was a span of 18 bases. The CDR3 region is CASSREEGGGTEAFF. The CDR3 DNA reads TGTGCCAGTAGTCGGGAAGAGGGAGGGGGAACTGAAGCTTTCTTT.